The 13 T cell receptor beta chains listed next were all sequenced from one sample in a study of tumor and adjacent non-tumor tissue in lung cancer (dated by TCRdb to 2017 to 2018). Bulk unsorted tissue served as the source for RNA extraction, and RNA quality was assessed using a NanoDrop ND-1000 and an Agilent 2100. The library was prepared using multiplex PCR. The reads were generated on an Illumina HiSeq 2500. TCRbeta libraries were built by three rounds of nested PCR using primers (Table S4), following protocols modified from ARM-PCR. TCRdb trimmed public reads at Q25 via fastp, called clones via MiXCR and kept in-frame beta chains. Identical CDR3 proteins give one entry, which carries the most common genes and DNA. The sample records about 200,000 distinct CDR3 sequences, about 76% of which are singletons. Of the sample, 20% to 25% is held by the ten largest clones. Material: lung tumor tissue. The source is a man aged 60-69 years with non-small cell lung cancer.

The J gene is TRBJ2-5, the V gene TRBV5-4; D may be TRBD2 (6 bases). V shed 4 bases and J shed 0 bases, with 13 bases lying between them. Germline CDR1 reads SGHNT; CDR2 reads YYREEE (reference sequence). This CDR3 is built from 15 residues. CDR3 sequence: CASSPGGGDQETQYF. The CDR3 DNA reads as TGTGCCAGCAGCCCAGGAGGCGGGGACCAAGAGACCCAGTACTTC.

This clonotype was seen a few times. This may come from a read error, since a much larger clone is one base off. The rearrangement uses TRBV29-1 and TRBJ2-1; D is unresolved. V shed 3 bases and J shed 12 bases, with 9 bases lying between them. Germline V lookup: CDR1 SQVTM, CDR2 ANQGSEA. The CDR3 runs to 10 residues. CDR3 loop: CSVDNVGQFF. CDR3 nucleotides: TGCAGCGTTGATAACGTTGGGCAGTTCTTC.

CDR3 bases: TGCAGTGTTACTCTAGCGGGGGCCGAACAGGGATTGGGTAATGAGCAGTTCTTC. It codes for CSVTLAGAEQGLGNEQFF. This rearrangement joins TRBV20-1 to TRBJ2-1, with 10 nucleotides matching TRBD2. The CDR3 runs 18 residues. Looked up from germline, CDR1 is DFQATT and CDR2 is SNEGSKA (reference sequence). Trimming took 7 bases from V and 7 from J; bases not matched to a gene: 22.

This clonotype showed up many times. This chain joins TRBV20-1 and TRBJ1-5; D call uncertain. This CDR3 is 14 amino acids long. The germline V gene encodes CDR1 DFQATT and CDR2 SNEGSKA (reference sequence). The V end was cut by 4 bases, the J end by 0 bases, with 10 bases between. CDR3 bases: TGCAGTGCTACCCCCGTGGATAGCAATCAGCCCCAGCATTTT. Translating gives CSATPVDSNQPQHF.

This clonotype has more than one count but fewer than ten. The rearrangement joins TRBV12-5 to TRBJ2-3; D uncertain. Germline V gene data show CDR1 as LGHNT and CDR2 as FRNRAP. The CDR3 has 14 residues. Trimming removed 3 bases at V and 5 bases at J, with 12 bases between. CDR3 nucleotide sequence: TGTGCTAGTGGTTTAGGGCATGGCGGAGATACGCAGTATTTT. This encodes CASGLGHGGDTQYF. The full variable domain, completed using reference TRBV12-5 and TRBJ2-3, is DARVTQTPRHKVTEMGQEVTMRCQPILGHNTVFWYRQTMMQGLELLAYFRNRAPLDDSGMPKDRFSAEMPDATLATLKIQPSEPRDSAVYFCASGLGHGGDTQYFGPGTRLTVL.

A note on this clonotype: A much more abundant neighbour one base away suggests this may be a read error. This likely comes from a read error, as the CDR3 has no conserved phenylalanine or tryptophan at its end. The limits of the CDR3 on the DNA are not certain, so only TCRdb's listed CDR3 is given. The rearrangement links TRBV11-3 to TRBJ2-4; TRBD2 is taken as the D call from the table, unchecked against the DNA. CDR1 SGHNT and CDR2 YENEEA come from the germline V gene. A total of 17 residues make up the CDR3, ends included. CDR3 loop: CASSPGTSSPEIDIQCI.

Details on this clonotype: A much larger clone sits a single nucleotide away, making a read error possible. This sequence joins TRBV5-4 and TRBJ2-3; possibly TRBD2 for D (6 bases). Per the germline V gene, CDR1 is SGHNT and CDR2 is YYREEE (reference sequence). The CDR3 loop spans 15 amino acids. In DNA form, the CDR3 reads TGTGCCGGCAGCCAGTCGGGCGGGGACACAGATACGCAGTATTTT. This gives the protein CAGSQSGGDTDTQYF.

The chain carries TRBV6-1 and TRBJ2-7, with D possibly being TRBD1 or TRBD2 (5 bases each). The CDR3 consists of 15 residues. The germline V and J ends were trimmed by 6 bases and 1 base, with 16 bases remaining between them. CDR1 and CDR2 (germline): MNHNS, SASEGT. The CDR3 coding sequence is TGTGCCAGCAGGGGGGACCACAAAGGGTCCTACGAGCAGTACTTC. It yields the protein CASRGDHKGSYEQYF.

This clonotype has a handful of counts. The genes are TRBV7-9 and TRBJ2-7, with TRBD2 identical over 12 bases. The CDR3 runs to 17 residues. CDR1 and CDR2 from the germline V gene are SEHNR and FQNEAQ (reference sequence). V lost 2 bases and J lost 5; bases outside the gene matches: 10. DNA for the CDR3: TGTGCCAGCAGCTTAAGCAACCTAGCGGGAGGGCCCGACGAGCAGTACTTC. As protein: CASSLSNLAGGPDEQYF.

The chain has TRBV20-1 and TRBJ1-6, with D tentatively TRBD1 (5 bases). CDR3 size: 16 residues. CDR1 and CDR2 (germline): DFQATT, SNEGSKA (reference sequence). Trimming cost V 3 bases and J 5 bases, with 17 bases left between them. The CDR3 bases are TGCAGTGCTAGGTTGGGGGTCTGGGAAAATAATTCACCCCTCCACTTT. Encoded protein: CSARLGVWENNSPLHF.

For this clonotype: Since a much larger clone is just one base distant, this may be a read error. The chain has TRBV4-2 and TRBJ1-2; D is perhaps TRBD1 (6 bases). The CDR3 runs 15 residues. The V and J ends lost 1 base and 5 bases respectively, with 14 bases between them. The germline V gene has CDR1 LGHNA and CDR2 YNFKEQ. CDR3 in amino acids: CASSQGGTMSYGYTF. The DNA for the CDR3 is TGTGCCAGCAGCCAAGGGGGGACAATGTCTTATGGCTACACCTTC.

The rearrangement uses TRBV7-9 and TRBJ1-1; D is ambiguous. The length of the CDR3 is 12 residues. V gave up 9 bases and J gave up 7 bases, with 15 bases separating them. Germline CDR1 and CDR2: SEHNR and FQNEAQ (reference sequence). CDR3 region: CASSGKSFEAFF. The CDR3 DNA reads TGTGCCAGTAGCGGCAAGAGTTTTGAAGCTTTCTTT.

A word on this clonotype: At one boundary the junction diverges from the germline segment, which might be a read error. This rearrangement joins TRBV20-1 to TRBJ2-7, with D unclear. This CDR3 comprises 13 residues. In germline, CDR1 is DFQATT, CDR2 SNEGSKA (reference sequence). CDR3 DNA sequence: TGCAATGCTAGAGGTGTGAGTATCCTCGAACAGTACTTC. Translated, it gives CNARGVSILEQYF.